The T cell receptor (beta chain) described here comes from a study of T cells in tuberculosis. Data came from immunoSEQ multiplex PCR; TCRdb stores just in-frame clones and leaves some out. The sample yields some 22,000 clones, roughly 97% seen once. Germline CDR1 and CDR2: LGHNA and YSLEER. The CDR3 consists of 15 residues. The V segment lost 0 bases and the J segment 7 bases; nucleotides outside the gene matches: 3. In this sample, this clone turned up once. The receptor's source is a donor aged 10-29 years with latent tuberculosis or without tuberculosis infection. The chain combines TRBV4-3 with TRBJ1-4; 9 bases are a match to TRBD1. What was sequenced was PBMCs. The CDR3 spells CASSQEDRGIEKLFF. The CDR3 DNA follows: TGCGCCAGCAGCCAAGAGGACAGGGGAATTGAAAAACTGTTTTTT.